The sample holds a few counts of the clone carrying this T cell receptor (beta chain). This entry belongs to a study of T cells in Graves' hyperthyroidism and ophthalmopathy. J gave up 3 bases and V 3 bases, and 3 bases lay outside the gene matches. The CDR3 totals 14 residues. In germline, CDR1 is DFQATT, CDR2 SNEGSKA (reference sequence). TCR beta CDR3 sequences were amplified from RNA transcripts. TCR CDR3 regions were first amplified by RT-PCR with HTBI primers. TCRdb reprocessed the multiplex PCR reads via MiXCR and lists one record per CDR3 protein. Among more than 450,000 distinct CDR3 sequences, 15% to 20% were seen once, and the ten largest hold over 45%. Lactation, pregnancy, other autoimmune disease or uncontrolled infection led to exclusion of patients. 10 ml fresh peripheral blood yielded the PBMCs.

The origin of this receptor is a man aged 35 to 55 with Graves' ophthalmopathy. The sample taken for sequencing was blood. The genes are TRBV20-1 and TRBJ1-4, with 8 bases identical to TRBD1. The CDR3 DNA reads as TGCAGTGCTAGTCGGACAGGGCCTAATGAAAAACTGTTTTTT. Translating it yields CSASRTGPNEKLFF.